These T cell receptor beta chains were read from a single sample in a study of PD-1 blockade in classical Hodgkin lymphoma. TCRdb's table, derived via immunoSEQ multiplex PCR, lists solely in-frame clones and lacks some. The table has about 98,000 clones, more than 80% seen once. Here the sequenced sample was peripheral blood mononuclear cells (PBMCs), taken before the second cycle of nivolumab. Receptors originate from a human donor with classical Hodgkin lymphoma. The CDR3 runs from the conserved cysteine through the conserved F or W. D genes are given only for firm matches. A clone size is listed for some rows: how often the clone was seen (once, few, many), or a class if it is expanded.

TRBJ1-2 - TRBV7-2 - CASSLVVGTANYGYTF TGTGCCAGCAGCTTGGTCGTCGGGACGGCTAACTATGGCTACACCTTC
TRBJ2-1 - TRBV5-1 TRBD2 CASSPGGTTATSTQFF TGCGCCAGCAGCCCGGGTGGGACTACAGCCACCTCAACGCAGTTCTTC
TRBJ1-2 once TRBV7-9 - CASSWDTNGYTF TGTGCCAGCAGCTGGGACACCAATGGCTACACCTTC
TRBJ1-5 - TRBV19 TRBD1 CASSTDRAQPQHF TGTGCCAGTAGTACGGACAGGGCTCAGCCCCAGCATTTT
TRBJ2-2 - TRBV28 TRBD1 CASSSTGVNTGELFF TGTGCCAGCAGTTCGACAGGGGTTAACACCGGGGAGCTGTTTTTT
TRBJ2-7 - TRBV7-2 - CASSQTFGGEQYF TGTGCCAGCAGTCAAACTTTCGGTGGCGAGCAGTACTTC
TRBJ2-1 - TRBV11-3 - CASSSYDSYNEQFF TGTGCCAGCAGCTCCTACGACAGCTACAATGAGCAGTTCTTC
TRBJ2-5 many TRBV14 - CASSHLQGIQETQYF TGTGCCAGCAGCCACTTACAGGGAATACAAGAGACCCAGTACTTC
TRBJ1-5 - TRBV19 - CASSMLGGGQPQHF TGTGCCAGTAGTATGTTGGGGGGAGGTCAGCCCCAGCATTTT
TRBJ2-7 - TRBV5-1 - CASSRWGSGQSSYEQYF TGCGCCAGCAGCCGCTGGGGGTCGGGGCAAAGCTCCTACGAGCAGTACTTC
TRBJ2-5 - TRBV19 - CASTPWGREHGETQYF TGTGCCAGTACCCCGTGGGGCAGGGAGCATGGAGAGACCCAGTACTTC
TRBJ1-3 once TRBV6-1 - CASRLEWTTGNTIYF TGTGCCAGCAGGTTAGAATGGACAACCGGAAACACCATATATTTT
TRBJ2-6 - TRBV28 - CASSPAGLGANVLTF TGTGCCAGCAGCCCTGCAGGCTTAGGGGCCAACGTCCTGACTTTC
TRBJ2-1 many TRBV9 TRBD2 CASSVELAGAYNEQFF TGTGCCAGCAGCGTCGAACTAGCGGGGGCTTACAATGAGCAGTTCTTC
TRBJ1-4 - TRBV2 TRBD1 CASRVDRDEKLFF TGTGCCAGCAGGGTGGACAGGGATGAAAAACTGTTTTTT
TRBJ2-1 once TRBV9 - CASSRDPGYNEQFF TGTGCCAGCAGCCGGGACCCAGGCTACAATGAGCAGTTCTTC
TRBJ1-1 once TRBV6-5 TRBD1 CASMRGQRMTEAFF TGTGCCAGCATGCGGGGACAGAGGATGACTGAAGCTTTCTTT
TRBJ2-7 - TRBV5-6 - CASKLRTSYEQYF TGTGCCAGTAAACTTCGGACCAGCTACGAGCAGTACTTC
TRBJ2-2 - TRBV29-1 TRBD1 CSATPGTGGAGGELFF TGCAGCGCCACCCCCGGGACAGGGGGCGCGGGCGGGGAGCTGTTTTTT
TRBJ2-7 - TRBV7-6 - CASSLAGESYEQYF TGTGCCAGCAGCTTAGCAGGGGAATCCTACGAGCAGTACTTC
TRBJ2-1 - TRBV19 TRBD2 CASSTGLAGYNEQFF TGTGCCAGTAGTACCGGACTAGCGGGTTACAATGAGCAGTTCTTC
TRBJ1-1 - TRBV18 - CASSLGVMNTEAFF TGTGCCAGCTCCCTAGGAGTTATGAACACTGAAGCTTTCTTT
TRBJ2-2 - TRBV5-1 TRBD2 CASSLVGRTGELFF TGCGCCAGCAGCTTGGTCGGGAGGACCGGGGAGCTGTTTTTT
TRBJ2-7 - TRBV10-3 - CAITAGGEQYF TGTGCCATCACGGCGGGCGGCGAGCAGTACTTC
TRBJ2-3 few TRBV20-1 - CSARGGDTQYF TGCAGTGCTAGAGGAGGGGATACGCAGTATTTT